Included here is one TCR beta chain sequence, with context. This entry is derived from a study of blood T cell repertoires in COVID-19. Study-wide background: Sites in the United States, Italy and Spain provided acute and convalescent COVID-19 samples. The analysed material was cDNA or gDNA that came from T cells, B-cell-depleted T cells, or PBMCs.

Trimming took 7 bases from V and 7 from J; bases not matched to a gene: 3. Germline V gene data show CDR1 as SNHLY and CDR2 as FYNNEI. The CDR3 totals 12 residues. Source study methods: Amplification with reference gene primers provided the estimates of nucleated cell counts. This table comes from immunoSEQ multiplex PCR, and its TCRdb copy is limited to in-frame clones, with some not included. V and J calls and clone size come straight from that table; D and trimming were deduced from the DNA. This table has approximately 120,000 clones, about 86% appearing once. What was sequenced was peripheral blood. The rearrangement uses TRBV2 and TRBJ1-4; 7 nucleotides agree with TRBD1. The clonotype comes from a man older than 75 with active or convalescent COVID-19. CDR3: CASNDRVEKLFF. As DNA, the CDR3 is TGTGCCAGCAATGACAGGGTTGAAAAACTGTTTTTT. Complete variable domain (other parts from reference TRBV2 and TRBJ1-4): EPEVTQTPSHQVTQMGQEVILRCVPISNHLYFYWYRQILGQKVEFLVSFYNNEISEKSEIFDDQFSVERPDGSNFTLKIRSTKLEDSAMYFCASNDRVEKLFFGSGTQLSVL.